This TCR beta chain was retrieved from a study of shared T cell receptors in the human thymus. Sequencing was performed with immunoSEQ multiplex PCR; in TCRdb, only in-frame clones are kept and a portion is missing. Seen here are hundreds of thousands of clones, more than 70% observed once, and the top ten hold roughly 0.0087%. The CDR3 contains 15 residues. V was cut by 1 base and J by 6 bases, with 16 bases left in between. From germline, CDR1 is SGHTA and CDR2 FQGNSA. These sequences were also reported in another study, on human thymus T cells. From that study: Resections removed during corrective heart surgery provided the thymus tissue used. It looked as if thymic and blood repertoires used V and J genes in a biased way. Thymic repertoires overlap heavily among unrelated individuals, related research has reported.

Material: thymocytes. This clonotype originated in a boy in the first two years of life with a congenital heart defect. The rearrangement uses TRBV7-2 and TRBJ2-7; D is perhaps TRBD2 (6 bases). In nucleotides, the CDR3 is TGTGCCAGCAGCTTAGAAAGTACTAGCAGAGGCGAGCAGTACTTC. This encodes CASSLESTSRGEQYF. Combining the CDR3 with reference TRBV7-2 and TRBJ2-7 gives the whole variable domain GAGVSQSPSNKVTEKGKDVELRCDPISGHTALYWYRQSLGQGLEFLIYFQGNSAPDKSGLPSDRFSAERTGGSVSTLTIQRTQQEDSAVYLCASSLESTSRGEQYFGPGTRLTVT.